Below, one TCR beta chain is given with its context. Within the sample, other DNA sequences also encode this same CDR3. The data were produced by immunoSEQ multiplex PCR, yet TCRdb's version contains in-frame clones alone and is incomplete. The sample holds roughly 220,000 clones; 79% are singletons and the top ten take 9.5% to 12%. The data stem from a study of cytotoxic CD8 clonotypes in ibrutinib-treated CLL. CDR3 length: 11 amino acids. Between the trimmed V and J ends, which lost 0 bases and 5 bases, there was a span of 4 bases. Germline assignment: CDR1 GTSNPN and CDR2 SVGIG (reference sequence).

The source material was PBMCs, sampled after 12 months of ibrutinib treatment. V and J are TRBV30 and TRBJ2-5; no reliable D call. This receptor was taken from a human donor with chronic lymphocytic leukemia. Here the CDR3 reads CAWSVRETQYF. CDR3 DNA: TGTGCCTGGAGTGTAAGGGAGACCCAGTACTTC.